Presented here are 16 T cell receptor beta chains from one specimen sequenced in a study of control samples from healthy donors and cancer patients. TCRdb keeps only in-frame clones here, not all; method: immunoSEQ multiplex PCR. The sample yields hundreds of thousands of clones, about nine tenths seen once. The source material was PBMCs. These receptors all stem from a middle-aged man with head and neck cancer.

V is TRBV5-1 and J is TRBJ1-2; 7 bases fit TRBD1. The CDR3 contains 16 residues. In germline, CDR1 is SGHRS, CDR2 YFSETQ. The V gene end was trimmed by 0 bases and the J gene end by 6 bases; junction bases not matched to a gene: 11. This CDR3 is CASSLGPNRGGHGYTF. As DNA, the CDR3 is TGCGCCAGCAGCTTGGGTCCAAACAGGGGAGGCCATGGCTACACCTTC. Variable domain in full (rest from reference TRBV5-1 and TRBJ1-2): KAGVTQTPRYLIKTRGQQVTLSCSPISGHRSVSWYQQTPGQGLQFLFEYFSETQRNKGNFPGRFSGRQFSNSRSEMNVSTLELGDSALYLCASSLGPNRGGHGYTFGSGTRLTVV.

The chain has TRBV25-1 and TRBJ1-4; D remains ambiguous. The V and J ends lost 1 base and 0 bases respectively, with 6 bases between them. The CDR3 covers 15 residues. Germline V gives CDR1 MGHDK, CDR2 SYGVNS. CDR3 in DNA: TGTGCCAGCAGTGAATGGGCTACAACTAATGAAAAACTGTTTTTT. Protein sequence: CASSEWATTNEKLFF. Supplemented by reference TRBV25-1 and TRBJ1-4, the full variable domain reads EADIYQTPRYLVIGTGKKITLECSQTMGHDKMYWYQQDPGMELHLIHYSYGVNSTEKGDLSSESTVSRIRTEHFPLTLESARPSHTSQYLCASSEWATTNEKLFFGSGTQLSVL.

V gene TRBV5-4 combines with J gene TRBJ2-3; TRBD1 might be the D (6 bases). The CDR3 spans 15 residues. V was clipped by 4 bases and J by 1 base, with 13 bases between them. Per germline, CDR1 SGHNT and CDR2 YYREEE (reference sequence). This CDR3 is CASSTQGGGTDTQYF. The DNA of the CDR3 is TGTGCCAGCAGCACACAGGGCGGAGGCACAGATACGCAGTATTTT.

The chain has TRBV27 and TRBJ2-7; D may be TRBD1 or TRBD2 (5 bases each). V was shortened by 3 bases and J by 6 bases, with 12 bases between the two germline ends. CDR1 MNHEY and CDR2 SMNVEV come from the germline V gene (reference sequence). The length of the CDR3 is 13 residues. The CDR3 DNA follows: TGTGCCAGCAGTTTGAAGGGGACGGTCGAGCAGTACTTC. It specifies CASSLKGTVEQYF.

Turning to this clone: The junction does not match germline at one end; this may be a read error. The genes are TRBV7-7 and TRBJ2-5; 8 nucleotides agree with TRBD1. The CDR3 contains 14 residues. From germline, CDR1 is SSHAT and CDR2 FNYEAQ (reference sequence). The CDR3 coding sequence is TGTGCTAGCAGCTTAACAGGGGGGTTCGAGACCCAGTACTTC. Protein: CASSLTGGFETQYF. Complete variable domain (other parts from reference TRBV7-7 and TRBJ2-5): GAGVSQSPRYKVTKRGQDVTLRCDPISSHATLYWYQQALGQGPEFLTYFNYEAQPDKSGLPSDRFSAERPEGSISTLTIQRTEQRDSAMYRCASSLTGGFETQYFGPGTRLLVL.

The gene calls are TRBV11-2 and TRBJ2-7, with 15 bases identical to TRBD2. The CDR3 is 19 residues long. Germline V gives CDR1 SGHAT, CDR2 FQNNGV. J was trimmed by 2 bases and V by 5 bases; bases with no gene match: 13. In nucleotides, the CDR3 is TGTGCCAGCAGCCCCCGGACTAGCGGGAGGGTCCCGCAAACCTACGAGCAGTACTTC. This codes for CASSPRTSGRVPQTYEQYF.

The gene calls are TRBV25-1 and TRBJ2-7; the D is unclear. The germline V and J ends were trimmed by 1 base and 0 bases, with 4 bases remaining between them. Germline lookup yields CDR1 MGHDK and CDR2 SYGVNS. The length of the CDR3 is 13 residues. CDR3 sequence: CASSESPSYEQYF. The DNA for the CDR3 is TGTGCCAGCAGTGAATCCCCCTCCTACGAGCAGTACTTC.

This chain joins TRBV13 and TRBJ2-3; TRBD2 matches at 7 bases. With 0 bases clipped from V and 0 bases from J, the junction kept 3 bases outside the gene matches. The CDR3 is made up of 16 amino acids. Germline CDR1 and CDR2: PRHDT and FYEKMQ (reference sequence). The CDR3 sequence: CASSLGQLASTDTQYF. CDR3 DNA sequence: TGTGCCAGCAGCTTAGGACAACTAGCGAGCACAGATACGCAGTATTTT.

The V call is TRBV7-9, the J call TRBJ1-1; TRBD1 agrees at 7 bases. The CDR3 has 17 amino acids. Germline V CDR1 and CDR2: SEHNR, FQNEAQ (reference sequence). J lost 11 bases, V lost 6 bases, and 24 bases had no gene match. This CDR3 reads CASRPTGTDHPRPRAFF. In DNA form, the CDR3 reads TGTGCCAGCAGACCTACCGGGACAGACCACCCTCGCCCGAGGGCTTTCTTT.

The chain has TRBV7-3 and TRBJ2-2; 7 bases fit TRBD2. Germline CDR1 and CDR2: SGHTA and FQGTGA. The CDR3 spans 14 residues. Germline trimming cut 0 bases from V and 8 bases from J; bases unmatched to any gene: 3. CDR3: CASSLTPLAGELFF. CDR3 DNA sequence: TGTGCCAGCAGCTTAACGCCACTAGCGGGGGAGCTGTTTTTT. The complete variable domain, with remaining parts taken from reference TRBV7-3 and TRBJ2-2, reads GAGVSQTPSNKVTEKGKYVELRCDPISGHTALYWYRQSLGQGPEFLIYFQGTGAADDSGLPNDRFFAVRPEGSVSTLKIQRTERGDSAVYLCASSLTPLAGELFFGEGSRLTVL.

This sequence joins TRBV3-1 (or the pseudogene TRBV3-2) and TRBJ2-1, with TRBD2 identical over 9 bases. The germline CDR1 and CDR2 sequences are LGHDT and YNNKEL (reference sequence). Trimming at V came to 1 base and at J to 3 bases, leaving 16 bases not matched to a gene. The CDR3 covers 20 residues. The CDR3 sequence is CASSQVADQVAGGRYNEQFF. CDR3 nucleotide sequence: TGTGCCAGCAGCCAAGTGGCGGATCAAGTGGCGGGGGGGCGCTACAATGAGCAGTTCTTC.

V is TRBV6-6 and J is TRBJ2-7; tentative D call: TRBD1 (5 bases). V was clipped by 5 bases and J by 0 bases, with 20 bases between them. This CDR3 contains 17 residues. The germline V gene has CDR1 MNHNY and CDR2 SVGAGI (reference sequence). The CDR3 bases are TGTGCCAGCAGTCCCCCGAAGGGGCAGGGAAGCTCCTACGAGCAGTACTTC. Protein: CASSPPKGQGSSYEQYF.

The chain employs TRBV3-1 (or the pseudogene TRBV3-2) and TRBJ1-2; unclear D gene. V lost 2 bases to trimming and J lost 1 base, with 17 bases between them. This CDR3 contains 17 residues. The germline CDR1 and CDR2 sequences are LGHDT and YNNKEL (reference sequence). The CDR3 bases are TGTGCCAGCAGCCAACCGACGGACCACAGTAATAACTATGGCTACACCTTC. This encodes CASSQPTDHSNNYGYTF.

The chain couples TRBV19 to TRBJ1-2; 9 nucleotides match TRBD1. V gave up 6 bases and J gave up 4 bases; unmatched junction bases: 15. This CDR3 has 17 residues. Germline values: CDR1 LNHDA, CDR2 SQIVND (reference sequence). The CDR3 DNA reads TGTGCCAGTAGCCCTCCCGGGACAGGGACTGGAAGCTATGGCTACACCTTC. Translation: CASSPPGTGTGSYGYTF.

The chain carries TRBV5-1 and TRBJ2-6; either TRBD1 or TRBD2 may fit D (6 bases each). CDR3 length equals 17 residues. The germline V gene encodes CDR1 SGHRS and CDR2 YFSETQ. V was pared by 4 bases and J by 0 bases, with 14 bases between. CDR3 nucleotides: TGCGCCAGCAGCCCCCGGGGGCCGAGCTCTGGGGCCAACGTCCTGACTTTC. This codes for CASSPRGPSSGANVLTF.

Notes on this clone: One junction end does not reproduce the germline sequence, and a read error may be involved. This sequence joins TRBV6-6 and TRBJ1-2, with D perhaps matching TRBD1 (5 bases). Germline loops: CDR1 MNHNY, CDR2 SVGAGI (reference sequence). The CDR3 is 12 amino acids. CDR3 loop: CANSDSNYGYTF. As DNA, the CDR3 is TGTGCCAACAGTGACAGTAACTATGGCTACACCTTC.